Listed below are T cell receptor beta chains from one sample, sequenced in a study of blood T cell repertoires in COVID-19. Repertoires were generated with immunoSEQ multiplex PCR, while TCRdb's copy carries only in-frame clones and drops some. This sample has 120,000 or so clones, with 85% to 90% found just once. Sequencing was done on a sample of peripheral blood. The receptors were gathered from a man aged 50-60 years with acute or convalescent COVID-19. CDR3s include the opening cysteine and the closing phenylalanine or tryptophan. Fields, in order: D gene, J gene, V gene, clone size, CDR3 DNA, CDR3 protein. The D gene is left open where the match is weak. Clone size is stated in some rows and not others, as once, few, many or a class when expanded.

d_call: TRBD1; j_call: TRBJ2-6; v_call: TRBV7-6; clone_size: -; cdr3_nt: TGTGCCAGCAGCCCGACAGGGGGCTCTGGGGCCAACGTCCTGACTTTC; cdr3_aa: CASSPTGGSGANVLTF
d_call: TRBD1; j_call: TRBJ1-5; v_call: TRBV3-1/TRBV3-2; clone_size: -; cdr3_nt: TGTGCCAGCAGCCAAGAGGGGGGACAGGTCAATCAGCCCCAGCATTTT; cdr3_aa: CASSQEGGQVNQPQHF
d_call: TRBD1; j_call: TRBJ2-1; v_call: TRBV6-5; clone_size: -; cdr3_nt: TGTGCCAGCACAACCGGACAGGGTGCCTACAATGAGCAGTTCTTC; cdr3_aa: CASTTGQGAYNEQFF
d_call: -; j_call: TRBJ2-7; v_call: TRBV4-1; clone_size: -; cdr3_nt: TGCGCCAGCAGCCAGTTCGGTCCGCAGTACTTC; cdr3_aa: CASSQFGPQYF
d_call: TRBD2; j_call: TRBJ2-7; v_call: TRBV7-9; clone_size: once; cdr3_nt: TGTGCCAGCAGCTTATGGAGGGGCCTAGCGGGAGTACACGAGCAGTACTTC; cdr3_aa: CASSLWRGLAGVHEQYF
d_call: TRBD2; j_call: TRBJ2-1; v_call: TRBV27; clone_size: -; cdr3_nt: TGTGCCAGCAGTTTACGGCTAGCGGGAGGGTTCTACAATGAGCAGTTCTTC; cdr3_aa: CASSLRLAGGFYNEQFF
d_call: -; j_call: TRBJ2-2; v_call: TRBV5-4; clone_size: -; cdr3_nt: TGTGCCAGCAGGCGGGGAACGAACACCGGGGAGCTGTTTTTT; cdr3_aa: CASRRGTNTGELFF
d_call: -; j_call: TRBJ2-6; v_call: TRBV5-6; clone_size: -; cdr3_nt: TGTGCCAGCAGCTTGGTGGGCGGGCGCTCTGGGGCCAACGTCCTGACTTTC; cdr3_aa: CASSLVGGRSGANVLTF
d_call: -; j_call: TRBJ1-3; v_call: TRBV21-1; clone_size: -; cdr3_nt: TGTGCCAGCAGTCGAAAACAGGGTCTCTCTGGAAACACCATATATTTT; cdr3_aa: CASSRKQGLSGNTIYF
d_call: TRBD2; j_call: TRBJ2-1; v_call: TRBV3-1/TRBV3-2; clone_size: once; cdr3_nt: TGTGCCAGCAGCCACAGCGGGATGCGGAACGAGCAGTTCTTC; cdr3_aa: CASSHSGMRNEQFF
d_call: -; j_call: TRBJ2-1; v_call: TRBV11-2; clone_size: -; cdr3_nt: TGTGCCAGCAGCATTCCCGGGAAAAACAACAATGAGCAGTTCTTC; cdr3_aa: CASSIPGKNNNEQFF
d_call: -; j_call: TRBJ2-7; v_call: TRBV12-3/TRBV12-4; clone_size: few; cdr3_nt: TGTGCCAGTGGGCTAGCGTCCCACGAGCAGTACTTC; cdr3_aa: CASGLASHEQYF
d_call: TRBD1; j_call: TRBJ1-5; v_call: TRBV19; clone_size: -; cdr3_nt: TGTGCCAGTAGCCTATCCGGGACAGGGAGCAATCAGCCCCAGCATTTT; cdr3_aa: CASSLSGTGSNQPQHF
d_call: TRBD2; j_call: TRBJ2-5; v_call: TRBV11-2; clone_size: -; cdr3_nt: TGTGCCAGCAGCTTAACTAGCGGGAGACCCCAAGAGACCCAGTACTTC; cdr3_aa: CASSLTSGRPQETQYF
d_call: -; j_call: TRBJ2-5; v_call: TRBV10-2; clone_size: -; cdr3_nt: TGCGCCAGCAGTGAGAGGGGGTTTGAGACCCAGTACTTC; cdr3_aa: CASSERGFETQYF
d_call: TRBD1; j_call: TRBJ2-3; v_call: TRBV5-1; clone_size: -; cdr3_nt: TGCGCCAGCAGCTTGTTGGGACAGCATGGGAATACGCAGTATTTT; cdr3_aa: CASSLLGQHGNTQYF
d_call: TRBD1; j_call: TRBJ1-4; v_call: TRBV10-3; clone_size: -; cdr3_nt: TGTGCCATCAGTGAGGGAAGGGGACAGCTTAATGAAAAACTGTTTTTT; cdr3_aa: CAISEGRGQLNEKLFF
d_call: -; j_call: TRBJ2-5; v_call: TRBV7-6; clone_size: -; cdr3_nt: TGTGCCAGCAGCTTAGCCCTAAACCAAGAGACCCAGTACTTC; cdr3_aa: CASSLALNQETQYF
d_call: TRBD1; j_call: TRBJ2-3; v_call: TRBV30; clone_size: -; cdr3_nt: TGTGCCTGGAGCGCAGGGACAGGTATGACAGATACGCAGTATTTT; cdr3_aa: CAWSAGTGMTDTQYF
d_call: TRBD1; j_call: TRBJ2-6; v_call: TRBV12-5; clone_size: -; cdr3_nt: TGTGCTAGTGGTTCTCGCCCCGGGACAGCTCCCCCTGGGGCCAACGTCCTGACTTTC; cdr3_aa: CASGSRPGTAPPGANVLTF
d_call: -; j_call: TRBJ1-4; v_call: TRBV5-1; clone_size: -; cdr3_nt: TGCGCCAGCAGCCCTGGGATCGGGGTTCCGGCGCGGGAAAAACTGTTTTTT; cdr3_aa: CASSPGIGVPAREKLFF
d_call: -; j_call: TRBJ1-2; v_call: TRBV27; clone_size: -; cdr3_nt: TGTGCCAGCAGTTTAACCCTCGCGGCAGCCGGCTATGGCTACACCTTC; cdr3_aa: CASSLTLAAAGYGYTF
d_call: TRBD1; j_call: TRBJ1-2; v_call: TRBV10-3; clone_size: -; cdr3_nt: TGTGCCATCTCCGGGACAGTAGAAGGCTATGGCTACACCTTC; cdr3_aa: CAISGTVEGYGYTF
d_call: -; j_call: TRBJ2-5; v_call: TRBV24-1; clone_size: few; cdr3_nt: TGTGCCACCAGTGGGGCGGGGACCCAAGAGACCCAGTACTTC; cdr3_aa: CATSGAGTQETQYF
d_call: -; j_call: TRBJ2-3; v_call: TRBV6-4; clone_size: few; cdr3_nt: TGTGCCAGCAGTGCCGGGACTGGCACAGATACGCAGTATTTT; cdr3_aa: CASSAGTGTDTQYF
d_call: TRBD2; j_call: TRBJ2-5; v_call: TRBV6-2/TRBV6-3; clone_size: -; cdr3_nt: TGTGCCAGCAGTTACTCCCGGGAGGTCCAAGAGACCCAGTACTTC; cdr3_aa: CASSYSREVQETQYF
d_call: TRBD2; j_call: TRBJ2-1; v_call: TRBV30; clone_size: -; cdr3_nt: TGTGCCTGGAGTTTCGGACTAGCGGGATCGGTTGAGCAGTTCTTC; cdr3_aa: CAWSFGLAGSVEQFF
d_call: TRBD1; j_call: TRBJ1-4; v_call: TRBV11-2; clone_size: once; cdr3_nt: TGTGCCAGCAGCCGGGACAGCTGGAATGAAAAACTGTTTTTT; cdr3_aa: CASSRDSWNEKLFF
d_call: -; j_call: TRBJ1-4; v_call: TRBV2; clone_size: -; cdr3_nt: TGTGCCAGCAGTGAAGGGTTTCTAGGTGAAAAACTGTTTTTT; cdr3_aa: CASSEGFLGEKLFF